One sample yielded the 5 T cell receptor beta chains listed below, sequenced in a study of CD8+CD57+ T cells in acquired aplastic anemia. Researchers used genomic DNA as the template to profile TCR beta VDJ and CDR3. Using its own MiXCR run on the reads, TCRdb lists one record per CDR3 protein. The table includes about 220,000 distinct CDR3 sequences, around 32% detected once. Sample: sorted CD4+, CD8+, or CD8+CD57+ T cells (not recorded which) from PBMCs. Source of these receptors: a human donor in good health, serving as a control.

The genes are TRBV14 and TRBJ1-6; D is unclear. The germline V gene has CDR1 SGHDN and CDR2 FVKESK. V dropped 4 bases and J dropped 5 bases, with 21 bases sitting between them. This CDR3 has 18 residues. The CDR3 DNA reads as TGTGCCAGCAGCCCCTCGGTTTTCTTCGGAGGAGATAATTCACCCCTCCACTTT. Amino acid sequence: CASSPSVFFGGDNSPLHF.

This clonotype was picked up many times. The gene calls are TRBV27 and TRBJ2-7; D may be TRBD1 or TRBD2 (5 bases each). The CDR3 extends over 15 amino acids. Germline CDR1 is MNHEY and CDR2 is SMNVEV (reference sequence). With 5 bases removed from V and 2 bases from J, the gap between germline ends came to 16 bases. The CDR3 DNA sequence: TGTGCCAGCAGTCCTAGTGGTTTGGGACCCTACGAGCAGTACTTC. The encoded protein is CASSPSGLGPYEQYF.

J is TRBJ2-2 and V is TRBV7-9; no clear D. The CDR3 runs 12 residues. Germline V gene sequence: CDR1 SEHNR, CDR2 FQNEAQ (reference sequence). V was pared by 5 bases and J by 7 bases, with 8 bases between. The CDR3 sequence: CASSRSLGELFF. The CDR3 nucleotides are TGTGCCAGCAGCCGCTCACTCGGGGAGCTGTTTTTT. The variable domain in full, with the rest retrieved from reference TRBV7-9 and TRBJ2-2, is DTGVSQNPRHKITKRGQNVTFRCDPISEHNRLYWYRQTLGQGPEFLTYFQNEAQLEKSRLLSDRFSAERPKGSFSTLEIQRTEQGDSAMYLCASSRSLGELFFGEGSRLTVL.

Concerning this clonotype: A read error may produce the germline difference seen at one junction end. The V and J genes are TRBV15 and TRBJ2-5; D unresolved. The germline CDR1 and CDR2 sequences are LNHNV and YYDKDF (reference sequence). This CDR3 has 13 amino acids. The CDR3, as DNA: TGTGCCACCAGCAGCGTTGGCGGAGAGACCCAGTACTTT. As protein: CATSSVGGETQYF.

The V call is TRBV5-4, the J call TRBJ1-1, with 8 nucleotides matching TRBD1. Per the germline V gene, CDR1 is SGHNT and CDR2 is YYREEE (reference sequence). V lost 4 bases to trimming and J lost 0 bases; unmatched junction nucleotides: 2. CDR3 length equals 14 residues. CDR3 coding DNA: TGTGCCAGCAGCCGGGGACAGGTGAACACTGAAGCTTTCTTT. Amino acids: CASSRGQVNTEAFF.